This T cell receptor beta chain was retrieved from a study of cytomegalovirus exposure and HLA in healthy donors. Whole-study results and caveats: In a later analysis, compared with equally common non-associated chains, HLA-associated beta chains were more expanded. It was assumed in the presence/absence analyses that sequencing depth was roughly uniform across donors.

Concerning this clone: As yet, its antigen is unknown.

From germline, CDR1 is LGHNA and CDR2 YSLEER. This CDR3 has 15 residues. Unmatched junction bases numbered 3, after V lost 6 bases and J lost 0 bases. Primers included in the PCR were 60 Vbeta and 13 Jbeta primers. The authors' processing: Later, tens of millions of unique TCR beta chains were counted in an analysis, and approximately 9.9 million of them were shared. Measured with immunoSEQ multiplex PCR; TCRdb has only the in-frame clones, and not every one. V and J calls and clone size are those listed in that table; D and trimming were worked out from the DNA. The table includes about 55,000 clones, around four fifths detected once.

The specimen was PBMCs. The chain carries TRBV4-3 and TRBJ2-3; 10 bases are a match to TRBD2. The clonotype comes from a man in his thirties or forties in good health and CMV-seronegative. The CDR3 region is CASRLGLASTDTQYF. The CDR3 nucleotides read TGCGCCAGCAGGCTGGGACTAGCGAGCACAGATACGCAGTATTTT.